Below, 2 T cell receptor beta chains from the same sample are listed, as sequenced in a study of T cell responses to AZD1222 COVID-19 vaccine. The table came from immunoSEQ multiplex PCR; TCRdb's copy has only in-frame clones and leaves some out. Altogether 150,000 to 200,000 clones are present, 92% being singletons, with the ten largest covering around 0.99%. This sample comprised peripheral blood, obtained 28 days after the second AZD1222 dose. The receptors were gathered from an adult who received the AZD1222 COVID-19 vaccine.

V and J are TRBV7-9 and TRBJ1-1; D possibly corresponds to TRBD1 (5 bases). Germline CDR1 reads SEHNR; CDR2 reads FQNEAQ (reference sequence). This CDR3 is built from 11 residues. Trimming left V 7 bases short and J 4 bases short, with 7 bases between. CDR3 protein: CASKGATEAFF. Here the CDR3 DNA reads TGTGCCAGCAAAGGGGCCACTGAAGCTTTCTTT.

V usage is TRBV2 and J usage is TRBJ2-7, with TRBD1 matching 8 bases. The V segment lost 6 bases and the J segment 5 bases; nucleotides outside the gene matches: 3. CDR3 length equals 12 residues. The germline V gene encodes CDR1 SNHLY and CDR2 FYNNEI. The CDR3 here is CASRDRAHEQYF. In DNA, the CDR3 is TGTGCCAGCAGGGACAGGGCTCACGAGCAGTACTTC.